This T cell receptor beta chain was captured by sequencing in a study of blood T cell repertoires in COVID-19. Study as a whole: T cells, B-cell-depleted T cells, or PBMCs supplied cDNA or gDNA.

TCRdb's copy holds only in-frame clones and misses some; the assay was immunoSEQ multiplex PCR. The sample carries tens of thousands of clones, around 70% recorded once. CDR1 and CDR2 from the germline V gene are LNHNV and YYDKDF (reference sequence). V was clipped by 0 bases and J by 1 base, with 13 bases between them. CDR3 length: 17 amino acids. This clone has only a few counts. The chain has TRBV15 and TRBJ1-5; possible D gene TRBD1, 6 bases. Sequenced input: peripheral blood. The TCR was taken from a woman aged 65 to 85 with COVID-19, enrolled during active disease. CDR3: CATSRDQGGGSNQPQHF. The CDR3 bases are TGTGCCACCAGCAGAGATCAAGGGGGAGGGAGCAATCAGCCCCAGCATTTT.